This section outlines one TCR beta chain sequence together with its context. These data belong to a study of blood T cell repertoires in COVID-19. The wider study: Acute-phase and convalescent COVID-19 samples originated in the United States, Italy and Spain.

Repertoires were generated with immunoSEQ multiplex PCR, while TCRdb's copy carries only in-frame clones and drops some. Here the sample spans 200,000 to 300,000 clones, 87% being singletons. V lost 1 base to trimming and J lost 1 base, with 7 bases between them. The germline CDR1 and CDR2 sequences are SGHVS and FNYEAQ. This CDR3 has 14 residues. Sequencing was performed on PBMCs or T cells enriched from blood (not recorded which). This TCR derives from a woman in her 30s with acute COVID-19. The gene calls are TRBV7-6 and TRBJ1-1; D not certain. The DNA for the CDR3 is TGTGCCAGCAGCTTAGTTTCCAGGAACACTGAAGCTTTCTTT. Encoded protein: CASSLVSRNTEAFF.